These 20 T cell receptor beta chains came from one sample sequenced in a study of breast tumors, draining lymph nodes, adjacent tissues. TCRdb processed the multiplex PCR reads anew with MiXCR; each CDR3 protein has one entry. The sample holds roughly 49,000 distinct CDR3 sequences, roughly 41% seen once. The specimen was breast tumor tissue. The receptors shown here come from a female donor with breast cancer. Some clones in this sample may be carry-over from other donors' samples.

This clonotype showed up many times. This rearrangement joins TRBV7-8 to TRBJ2-1; 10 positions agree with TRBD2. Germline V gene sequence: CDR1 SGHVS, CDR2 FQNEAQ. The J segment lost 7 bases and the V segment lost 5 bases, leaving 8 bases of the junction unmatched. CDR3 length equals 15 residues. CDR3 nucleotide sequence: TGTGCCAGCAGCCCCCTAGCGGGAGTAGGTAATGAGCAGTTCTTC. Its protein product is CASSPLAGVGNEQFF.

A note on this clonotype: Compared with germline, one end of the junction differs, possibly owing to a read error. V usage is TRBV7-2 and J usage is TRBJ1-5; 7 bases are a match to TRBD1. The CDR3 spans 12 residues. CDR1 is SGHTA and CDR2 is FQGNSA in the germline V gene. The CDR3 spells CASSYRGNPQHF. The DNA of the CDR3 is TGTGCCAGCAGTTACAGGGGAAATCCCCAGCACTTT.

There are many counts of this clonotype. Relative to the germline gene, one junction end is altered; a read error may explain this. The genes are TRBV7-9 and TRBJ2-5, with D unclear. CDR3 length equals 14 residues. The germline gives CDR1 SEHNR, CDR2 FQNEAQ (reference sequence). In DNA, the CDR3 is TGTGCCAGCAGCTTAGGGCACACCCAAGAGACCCGGTACTTC. Translating it yields CASSLGHTQETRYF. Complete variable domain (other parts from reference TRBV7-9 and TRBJ2-5): DTGVSQNPRHKITKRGQNVTFRCDPISEHNRLYWYRQTLGQGPEFLTYFQNEAQLEKSRLLSDRFSAERPKGSFSTLEIQRTEQGDSAMYLCASSLGHTQETRYFGPGTRLLVL.

The V and J genes are TRBV11-2 and TRBJ2-5; TRBD1 might be the D (6 bases). Germline CDR1 SGHAT, CDR2 FQNNGV. The V gene lost 6 bases and the J gene lost 5 bases, with 19 bases spanning the gap. This CDR3 contains 15 residues. CDR3 coding DNA: TGTGCCAGCAGTTACCCGGGACGAGGGGGTGAGACCCAGTACTTC. Translated: CASSYPGRGGETQYF.

The chain links TRBV7-6 to TRBJ2-2, with D uncertain. This CDR3 contains 12 residues. CDR1 is SGHVS and CDR2 is FNYEAQ in the germline V gene. The V end lost 2 bases, the J end lost 6 bases, and 4 bases lay between the germline ends. CDR3 in DNA: TGTGCCAGCAGCTTAAATCCCGGGGAGCTGTTTTTT. Its protein is CASSLNPGELFF.

The chain couples TRBV5-5 to TRBJ2-5; 8 positions agree with TRBD1. Germline CDR1 SGHKS, CDR2 YYEKEE (reference sequence). This CDR3 has 15 residues. With 2 bases clipped from V and 4 bases from J, the junction kept 7 bases outside the gene matches. For the CDR3, the DNA is TGTGCCAGCAGCTTTCTCTGGACAGGGCGAGAGACCCAGTACTTC. Amino acids: CASSFLWTGRETQYF.

This clonotype was seen repeatedly, ten times or more. The V call is TRBV2, the J call TRBJ1-2; D not certain. Germline-derived CDR1 and CDR2 are SNHLY and FYNNEI. This CDR3 is built from 14 residues. Trimming took 5 bases from V and 3 from J, leaving 13 bases between them. DNA for the CDR3: TGTGCCAGCAGTCCACGGGCAGAGCACTATGGCTACACCTTC. Translating it yields CASSPRAEHYGYTF.

V and J are TRBV5-6 and TRBJ2-2, with TRBD1 matching 8 bases. Gene TRBJ1-5 matches the end of the DNA better, so the J call may be wrong. Looked up from germline, CDR1 is SGHDT and CDR2 is YYEEEE. This CDR3 is 15 amino acids long. The CDR3 DNA follows: TGTGCCAGCAGCCCCGGCAGGGGGCAGGTTCAGCCCCAGCATTTT. Translating gives CASSPGRGQVQPQHF.

Ten or more counts support this clonotype. The chain combines TRBV6-5 with TRBJ2-3; TRBD2 aligns across 10 bases. CDR3 size: 12 residues. Germline trimming cut 5 bases from V and 11 bases from J; bases unmatched to any gene: 4. The germline CDR1 and CDR2 sequences are MNHEY and SVGAGI. The CDR3 sequence is CASSQSGRGQYF. CDR3 DNA: TGTGCCAGCAGTCAGAGCGGGAGGGGGCAGTATTTT.

This clonotype was counted a few times. Given a much more abundant clone one base away, this may be a read error. This chain connects TRBV7-2 to TRBJ2-2; 9 bases are a match to TRBD2. Germline CDR1 SGHTA, CDR2 FQGNSA. The CDR3 is 17 residues long. Here the CDR3 reads CASSRPAGGPFTGGLFF. In DNA, the CDR3 is TGTGCCAGCAGTAGGCCAGCGGGAGGCCCCTTTACCGGGGGGCTGTTTTTT.

This clonotype was found many times. This chain uses TRBV20-1 with TRBJ2-7; D is tentatively TRBD1 or TRBD2 (6 bases each). Germline CDR1 is DFQATT and CDR2 is SNEGSKA (reference sequence). V was pared by 3 bases and J by 7 bases, with 22 bases between. This CDR3 region has 15 residues. CDR3 DNA sequence: TGCAGTGCTAGGGGGGGCCGGGCGGAAACGGGGGAGCAGTACTTC. Translated, it gives CSARGGRAETGEQYF.

This clonotype was counted at least ten times. This may be a read error: a much more frequent sequence differs by one nucleotide. The chain joins TRBV20-1 to TRBJ2-6, with D perhaps matching TRBD1 or TRBD2 (5 bases each). This CDR3 comprises 14 residues. The germline V gene encodes CDR1 DFQATT and CDR2 SNEGSKA (reference sequence). The CDR3 DNA sequence: TGCAGTGCTAGACCCGGGCGAGGGGCCACCGTCCTGACTTTC. Protein: CSARPGRGATVLTF.

This clonotype was counted between two and nine times. A much larger clone lies a single base off, so this may be a read error. The V and J genes are TRBV20-1 and TRBJ1-2; D remains unclear. The germline V gene encodes CDR1 DFQATT and CDR2 SNEGSKA (reference sequence). The CDR3 runs to 13 residues. The CDR3 here is CSASPRSNYAYTF. The CDR3 DNA reads as TGCAGTGCTAGCCCCAGGTCAAACTATGCCTACACCTTC.

As for this clonotype: One junction end disagrees with the germline gene, perhaps due to a read error. The chain uses TRBV5-1 and TRBJ1-1; a weak D match, TRBD1 (5 bases). This CDR3 has 14 amino acids. Germline lookup yields CDR1 SGHRS and CDR2 YFSETQ. The chain's CDR3 is CANSQAGGFAEAFF. In DNA, the CDR3 is TGCGCCAACAGCCAGGCCGGGGGTTTCGCTGAAGCTTTCTTT.

V gene TRBV10-3 combines with J gene TRBJ2-2; the D call may be TRBD1 or TRBD2 (5 bases each). This CDR3 contains 15 residues. The germline V and J ends were trimmed by 0 bases and 4 bases, with 9 bases remaining between them. Germline values: CDR1 ENHRY, CDR2 SYGVKD. The CDR3 here is CAISESVGGTGELFF. In DNA form, the CDR3 reads TGTGCCATCAGTGAGTCAGTTGGGGGCACCGGGGAGCTGTTTTTT.

This clonotype was detected only once. The chain carries TRBV3-1 and TRBJ2-1, with 10 bases aligning to TRBD2. The V gene's germline CDR1 is LGHDT and CDR2 YNNKEL (reference sequence). This CDR3 has 16 amino acids. J gave up 12 bases and V 3 bases, and 14 bases lay outside the gene matches. CDR3 in DNA: TGTGCCAGCAGCCACCTCGGACTAGCGGAGGCCCATGGGCAGTTCTTC. Translation: CASSHLGLAEAHGQFF.

In its sample, this clonotype was seen a few times. Possible read error: a much larger clone is one base away. The chain combines TRBV5-5 with TRBJ1-2; 8 nucleotides line up with TRBD1. After removal of 4 bases from V and 0 bases from J, the junction contained 5 bases not matched to a gene. The CDR3 covers 15 residues. The germline gives CDR1 SGHKS, CDR2 YYEKEE (reference sequence). CDR3 sequence (DNA): TGTGCCAGCAGCCCACCGGGACAGGCTAACTATGGCTACACCTTC. Its translation is CASSPPGQANYGYTF.

This clonotype was counted at least ten times. The chain links TRBV28 to TRBJ1-5; 11 bases line up with TRBD1. The CDR3 extends over 16 amino acids. The germline V gene encodes CDR1 MDHEN and CDR2 SYDVKM. Trimming cost V 7 bases and J 5 bases; bases outside gene matches: 10. DNA for the CDR3: TGTGCCAGCATCCCTGGACAGGGGGCGCCGTATCAGCCCCAGCATTTT. It yields the protein CASIPGQGAPYQPQHF.

The genes are TRBV7-9 and TRBJ2-7; D might be TRBD2 (6 bases). The V gene lost 5 bases and the J gene lost 0 bases, with 14 bases spanning the gap. Germline CDR1 reads SEHNR; CDR2 reads FQNEAQ (reference sequence). The CDR3 is 15 residues long. The CDR3: CASSRRDSLSYEQYF. Written as DNA, the CDR3 is TGTGCCAGCAGCCGCCGGGACTCGCTCTCCTACGAGCAGTACTTC. Using reference TRBV7-9 and TRBJ2-7 for the parts outside the CDR3, the full variable domain is DTGVSQNPRHKITKRGQNVTFRCDPISEHNRLYWYRQTLGQGPEFLTYFQNEAQLEKSRLLSDRFSAERPKGSFSTLEIQRTEQGDSAMYLCASSRRDSLSYEQYFGPGTRLTVT.

This clonotype showed up many times. The chain combines TRBV7-2 with TRBJ2-2; a weak D match, TRBD1 (6 bases). The germline gives CDR1 SGHTA, CDR2 FQGNSA. Trimming cost V 5 bases and J 5 bases, with 12 bases left between them. CDR3 size: 14 residues. In DNA, the CDR3 is TGTGCCAGCAGCAACATCCAGGGGACCGGGGAGCTGTTTTTT. Translation: CASSNIQGTGELFF.